Listed here is a single T cell receptor beta chain. This sample is part of a study of shared clonotypes between healthy human individuals. On the study more broadly: Researchers assigned three CD4 naive, three CD4 memory, two CD8 naive and one CD8 memory plate to each donor.

Sorted subsets were amplified in replicate PCRs using about 210 ng DNA, about 30,000 T cell genomes. Study processing details: ImmunoSEQ output lacked quality scores and full-length reads, limiting matched filtering. Sequencing used immunoSEQ multiplex PCR; TCRdb keeps in-frame clones, though not all of them. V and J calls plus clone size are reproduced from that table; the DNA served to infer D and trimming. The sample holds around 1,900,000 clones, 93% seen once. In the naive CD8 group, cells lacked CD45RO and were positively selected for CCR7, so terminally differentiated effector memory CD45RA+ cells were left out. Every donor was a Caucasian adult from Nashville, Tennessee. Sequenced input: naive CD8+ T cells from PBMCs. This TCR derives from a man between 18 and 29 years old in good health. Some clones in this sample may be carry-over from other donors' samples.

CDR3 coding DNA: TGTGCCAGCAGCGCGGGACTAGCGGGTGCGACGTTCTTC. Encoded protein: CASSAGLAGATFF. The chain employs TRBV9 and TRBJ2-1, with 12 bases that match TRBD2. The junction had 7 bases not matched to a gene; V was cut back by 3 bases and J by 15 bases. Germline CDR1 and CDR2: SGDLS and YYNGEE. This CDR3 is built from 13 residues.